These T cell receptor beta chains were read from a single sample in a study of cytomegalovirus exposure and HLA in healthy donors. TCRdb's copy holds only in-frame clones and misses some; the assay was immunoSEQ multiplex PCR. Here the sample spans roughly 120,000 clones, about 80% being singletons. The material sequenced was PBMCs. All receptors derive from a man aged 50-60 years in good health and CMV-seropositive. The CDR3 runs from the conserved cysteine through the conserved F or W.

CDR3 protein,V gene
CASSKGSRARGEKLFF,TRBV21-1
CASDRSNTEAFF,TRBV10-3
CAWKLAGKGEQYF,TRBV30
CASSPTSGRAEQYF,TRBV7-2
CASSLASNEQFF,TRBV7-8
CASSDSGGATDTQYF,TRBV6-4
CASSLSPGGYEQYF,TRBV7-2
CATSREGLAGGHEQYF,TRBV15
CASRSLAGGGDTQYF,TRBV19
CASSYSTRGNTEAFF,TRBV6-5
CASSLGGTSGNYEQYF,TRBV5-1
CASSLGGQKQETQYF,TRBV19
CASSIGWRRGPQHF,TRBV19
CASSPKLGPGEETQYF,TRBV4-2
CASSPGAGGYTF,TRBV6-5
CASSYSRGYEQYF,TRBV6-5
CASSFRLAGVTDTQYF,TRBV7-2
CASSSWTVNYGYTF,TRBV11-3
CASSLAMYTEAFF,TRBV5-1
CASSRDRANYGYTF,TRBV6-5
CASSRDRGGQPQHF,TRBV27
CASTESGTFNEKLFF,TRBV6-6
CASSEGQEGYGYTF,TRBV5-1
CASSPGLVAGGPGTDTQYF,TRBV18
CASSLLGQTLSGANVLTF,TRBV5-8
CASSLETASTGELFF,TRBV5-4
CASSLLGGPEYGYTF,TRBV5-4
CASSYRGAHTEAFF,TRBV6-5
CASSAQGRGETQYF,TRBV7-3
CASSIRDRGLETQYF,TRBV5-1
CASSVSPSGGAREQFF,TRBV6-1
CASSYGLDEQFF,TRBV6-6
CASRLALEGAKETQYF,TRBV12-2
CAWSFSGGEQFF,TRBV30
CASSPPGLELKTQYF,TRBV4-1
CAWSARGINTGELFF,TRBV30
CASSDSAVRSTYEQYF,TRBV10-2
CASSSGQPNTEAFF,TRBV5-1
CASSDSNAGIYGYTF,TRBV6-4
CSARNTEAFF,TRBV20-1
CASSLNREPGELFF,TRBV11-2
CASNRDRGYEQYF,TRBV30
CASSGAGHPYGYTF,TRBV6-5
CAISPGQGDYGYTF,TRBV10-3
CSVEERLYVTF,TRBV29-1
CASSHHQGANTEAFF,TRBV28
CASSSDRQNIQYF,TRBV5-4
CASSLVGSQETQYF,TRBV7-2
CASSPRQGSDTEAFF,TRBV18
CASSLGTTGGRTYEQYF,TRBV27
CASSPRTGGGKLFF,TRBV10-1
CASIRGGDPYNEQFF,TRBV28
CASGRDPRQGLNYGYTF,TRBV28
CAWTRGPREAFF,TRBV30
CASSLWAGDTDTQYF,TRBV27